Listed here are 22 T cell receptor beta chains from one sample, sequenced in a study of T cell responses to AZD1222 COVID-19 vaccine. Sequenced by immunoSEQ multiplex PCR; TCRdb stores in-frame clones only, minus some. This table has 80,000 or so clones, approximately 90% appearing once. The sequences come from peripheral blood, collected on day 0 of MenACWY control vaccination. Every receptor here comes from an adult in good health.

This rearrangement joins TRBV7-2 to TRBJ1-6; unclear D gene. The CDR3 has 13 residues. Germline V gene sequence: CDR1 SGHTA, CDR2 FQGNSA. V shed 7 bases and J shed 7 bases, with 11 bases lying between them. CDR3 sequence reads: CASTLLTNSPLHF. In nucleotides, the CDR3 is TGTGCCAGCACCCTCCTAACGAATTCACCCCTCCACTTT.

The chain is built from TRBV27 and TRBJ1-5; tentative D call: TRBD1 (5 bases). In germline, CDR1 is MNHEY, CDR2 SMNVEV (reference sequence). The V end lost 5 bases, the J end lost 10 bases, and 12 bases lay between the germline ends. This CDR3 is built from 12 residues. The CDR3 loop is CASSPPGGPQHF. The DNA for the CDR3 is TGTGCCAGCAGTCCTCCCGGGGGACCCCAGCATTTT.

The chain combines TRBV5-5 with TRBJ1-4; 10 nucleotides align to TRBD1. The CDR3 length is 15 residues. V dropped 4 bases and J dropped 5; count of bases not matched to a gene: 5. Germline V gives CDR1 SGHKS, CDR2 YYEKEE (reference sequence). The CDR3 reads CASSQAGQGNEKLFF. CDR3 bases: TGTGCCAGCAGCCAGGCGGGACAGGGGAATGAAAAACTGTTTTTT. The variable domain in full, with the rest retrieved from reference TRBV5-5 and TRBJ1-4, is DAGVTQSPTHLIKTRGQQVTLRCSPISGHKSVSWYQQVLGQGPQFIFQYYEKEERGRGNFPDRFSARQFPNYSSELNVNALLLGDSALYLCASSQAGQGNEKLFFGSGTQLSVL.

This chain uses TRBV5-6 with TRBJ2-7; 7 nucleotides agree with TRBD1. The V segment lost 1 base and the J segment 2 bases; nucleotides outside the gene matches: 9. This CDR3 spans 16 amino acids. CDR1 is SGHDT, CDR2 YYEEEE, per germline. The CDR3 DNA is TGTGCCAGCAGCTTGTTTTCCGGGACAGCAACCTACGAGCAGTACTTC. It codes for CASSLFSGTATYEQYF.

The chain is built from TRBV12-3 or TRBV12-4 and TRBJ2-1; 7 positions match TRBD2. The trim removed 3 bases at V and 7 bases at J, leaving 0 bases unmatched. This CDR3 comprises 12 residues. The CDR3: CASSFSGNEQFF. The CDR3 region has the DNA TGTGCCAGCAGTTTTAGCGGGAATGAGCAGTTCTTC.

This clone was seen a single time. This rearrangement joins TRBV29-1 to TRBJ1-1; TRBD1 is a possible D gene (5 bases). This CDR3 has 10 residues. Germline V gene data show CDR1 as SQVTM and CDR2 as ANQGSEA. The ends were cut back, 0 bases at V and 10 bases at J, with 6 bases in the middle. Here the CDR3 reads CSVEDRVAFF. Here the CDR3 DNA reads TGCAGCGTTGAAGACAGGGTAGCTTTCTTT.

This clone was recorded only once. The V and J genes are TRBV7-2 and TRBJ1-5, with 12 bases matching TRBD1. The CDR3 spans 17 residues. The junction had 8 bases not matched to a gene; V was cut back by 5 bases and J by 3 bases. Per the germline V gene, CDR1 is SGHTA and CDR2 is FQGNSA. The CDR3 is CASSQGQGAPPNQPQHF. The CDR3 DNA is TGTGCCAGCAGCCAGGGACAGGGGGCCCCCCCCAATCAGCCCCAGCATTTT.

This chain connects TRBV9 to TRBJ2-1; 8 nucleotides align to TRBD2. The CDR3 totals 15 residues. The germline V gene has CDR1 SGDLS and CDR2 YYNGEE. V dropped 4 bases and J dropped 6; count of bases not matched to a gene: 9. The CDR3 sequence: CASSTVAGFGNEQFF. Here the CDR3 DNA reads TGTGCCAGCAGCACTGTAGCGGGATTCGGCAATGAGCAGTTCTTC.

This chain uses TRBV6-5 with TRBJ1-2; D perhaps matches TRBD1 (5 bases). The germline V and J ends were trimmed by 5 bases and 4 bases, with 11 bases remaining between them. Germline lookup yields CDR1 MNHEY and CDR2 SVGAGI. The CDR3 consists of 13 residues. CDR3 sequence (DNA): TGTGCCAGCAGTACGGGGGAAAGCTATGGCTACACCTTC. Protein product: CASSTGESYGYTF.

V gene TRBV7-8 combines with J gene TRBJ2-2, with 8 nucleotides matching TRBD2. V was clipped by 4 bases and J by 4 bases; unmatched bases: 17. The germline V gene has CDR1 SGHVS and CDR2 FQNEAQ. CDR3 length equals 19 residues. DNA for the CDR3: TGTGCCAGCAGCTCAACGCCCCCTGCGGGGGGACGTGTCACCGGGGAGCTGTTTTTT. This sequence encodes CASSSTPPAGGRVTGELFF.

This rearrangement joins TRBV11-2 to TRBJ1-3; D perhaps matches TRBD1 (5 bases). The CDR3 extends over 14 amino acids. From germline, CDR1 is SGHAT and CDR2 FQNNGV. Deletions cut 1 base from V and 10 bases from J, with 14 bases between. The CDR3, as DNA: TGTGCCAGCAGCTTAGGGACCCGGGGGGAGACCATATATTTT. This codes for CASSLGTRGETIYF. Combining the CDR3 with reference TRBV11-2 and TRBJ1-3 gives the whole variable domain EAGVAQSPRYKIIEKRQSVAFWCNPISGHATLYWYQQILGQGPKLLIQFQNNGVVDDSQLPKDRFSAERLKGVDSTLKIQPAKLEDSAVYLCASSLGTRGETIYFGEGSWLTVV.

This chain uses TRBV6-5 with TRBJ1-4; D is perhaps TRBD1 (5 bases). The germline V gene has CDR1 MNHEY and CDR2 SVGAGI. The V and J ends lost 7 bases and 6 bases respectively, with 9 bases between them. The CDR3 spans 12 residues. The CDR3 protein is CASTQGDEKLFF. The CDR3 DNA reads as TGTGCCAGCACCCAGGGAGATGAAAAACTGTTTTTT.

The genes are TRBV5-1 and TRBJ1-1; 7 nucleotides align to TRBD1. The CDR3 runs to 13 residues. Germline assignment: CDR1 SGHRS and CDR2 YFSETQ. J lost 2 bases, V lost 4 bases, and 2 bases had no gene match. For the CDR3, the DNA is TGCGCCAGCAGCAGGGACAGTAACACTGAAGCTTTCTTT. It encodes CASSRDSNTEAFF. Variable domain in full (rest from reference TRBV5-1 and TRBJ1-1): KAGVTQTPRYLIKTRGQQVTLSCSPISGHRSVSWYQQTPGQGLQFLFEYFSETQRNKGNFPGRFSGRQFSNSRSEMNVSTLELGDSALYLCASSRDSNTEAFFGQGTRLTVV.

This rearrangement joins TRBV19 to TRBJ2-7, with D unresolved. V was pared by 1 base and J by 4 bases, with 2 bases between. There are 11 residues in the CDR3. CDR1 is LNHDA, CDR2 SQIVND, per germline (reference sequence). CDR3 amino acids: CASSIGYEQYF. CDR3 coding DNA: TGTGCCAGTAGTATAGGATACGAGCAGTACTTC.

This clone was seen more than once but under ten times. The gene calls are TRBV10-2 and TRBJ1-5; weak D call: TRBD1 (5 bases). The CDR3 sequence is 16 residues long. In germline, CDR1 is WSHSY, CDR2 SAAADI. V dropped 4 bases and J dropped 0 bases, with 13 bases sitting between them. CDR3 DNA sequence: TGCGCCAGCAGTGTGGGGGAACTTTATAGCAATCAGCCCCAGCATTTT. This codes for CASSVGELYSNQPQHF.

The chain joins TRBV11-3 to TRBJ2-3; no clear D gene. The germline gives CDR1 SGHNT, CDR2 YENEEA. V gave up 1 base and J gave up 0 bases, with 5 bases separating them. This CDR3 contains 14 residues. DNA of the CDR3: TGTGCCAGCAGCTTAGGGGGAAGCACAGATACGCAGTATTTT. Protein: CASSLGGSTDTQYF.

This sequence joins TRBV30 and TRBJ2-2; perhaps TRBD2 as D (6 bases). Trimming shortened V by 2 bases and J by 7 bases, and 17 bases separated the two germline ends. From germline, CDR1 is GTSNPN and CDR2 SVGIG (reference sequence). The CDR3 loop spans 15 amino acids. This CDR3 is CAWSPPDRRGGELFF. DNA for the CDR3: TGTGCCTGGAGTCCTCCGGACCGGAGGGGCGGGGAGCTGTTTTTT.

The J gene is TRBJ2-2, the V gene TRBV28; maybe TRBD1 (6 bases). CDR1 and CDR2 (germline): MDHEN, SYDVKM. V was cut by 6 bases and J by 8 bases, with 16 bases left in between. There are 14 residues in the CDR3. CDR3 nucleotide sequence: TGTGCCAGCAGAAGGCCCGACACAGGGGGGGAGCTGTTTTTT. This translates into CASRRPDTGGELFF.

This clone was detected only once. The chain links TRBV28 to TRBJ2-1; 11 bases line up with TRBD2. J gave up 7 bases and V 3 bases, and 8 bases lay outside the gene matches. The CDR3 is made up of 16 amino acids. Germline CDR1 and CDR2: MDHEN and SYDVKM. CDR3 amino acids: CASSFSGRGPENEQFF. DNA for the CDR3: TGTGCCAGCAGTTTTAGCGGGAGGGGGCCTGAGAATGAGCAGTTCTTC.

The chain employs TRBV9 and TRBJ2-3; D is possibly TRBD1 (5 bases). Germline V gene data show CDR1 as SGDLS and CDR2 as YYNGEE. The V end lost 2 bases, the J end lost 3 bases, and 19 bases lay between the germline ends. The CDR3 has 17 amino acids. The CDR3 here is CASSVLKQQKGTDTQYF. The CDR3 coding sequence is TGTGCCAGCAGCGTCCTTAAACAGCAGAAGGGGACAGATACGCAGTATTTT.

Only a few counts were recorded for this clone. The V gene is TRBV2, the J gene TRBJ1-4; D gene unclear. The V gene lost 5 bases and the J gene lost 7 bases, with 11 bases spanning the gap. The CDR3 has 13 residues. Germline CDR1 SNHLY, CDR2 FYNNEI. The CDR3 protein is CASSFGFGEKLFF. The DNA for the CDR3 is TGTGCCAGCAGTTTTGGATTCGGTGAAAAACTGTTTTTT.

The chain links TRBV11-2 to TRBJ2-2, with a possible D match to TRBD2 (7 bases). Germline CDR1 reads SGHAT; CDR2 reads FQNNGV. CDR3 length: 17 residues. The V end was cut by 5 bases, the J end by 2 bases, with 18 bases between. In nucleotides, the CDR3 is TGTGCCAGCAGCCCTAGAGGACAGCGGGATAACACCGGGGAGCTGTTTTTT. Translating it yields CASSPRGQRDNTGELFF. The full variable domain, with the rest looked up from reference TRBV11-2 and TRBJ2-2, is EAGVAQSPRYKIIEKRQSVAFWCNPISGHATLYWYQQILGQGPKLLIQFQNNGVVDDSQLPKDRFSAERLKGVDSTLKIQPAKLEDSAVYLCASSPRGQRDNTGELFFGEGSRLTVL.